A single sample is the source of the 2 T cell receptor beta chains below, sequenced in a study of OX40 agonist ivuxolimab in advanced cancers. The table came from immunoSEQ multiplex PCR; TCRdb's copy has only in-frame clones and leaves some out. The top ten clones hold 0.69% of a sample with tens of thousands of clones, roughly four fifths of them seen once. The sequences come from CD4+ or CD8+ T cells sorted from blood, collected in a trial of the OX40 agonist ivuxolimab. These receptors came from an adult with an advanced solid tumor such as melanoma, head and neck, liver or kidney cancer.

With regard to this clone: The junction departs from the called germline gene at one end, perhaps through a read error. V is TRBV6-1 and J is TRBJ1-2; D ambiguous. Germline assignment: CDR1 MNHNS and CDR2 SASEGT. This CDR3 region has 9 residues. The CDR3 loop is CARSDGYTF. CDR3 in DNA: TGTGCCCGCAGCGATGGCTACACCTTC.

The V gene is TRBV25-1, the J gene TRBJ2-5; 7 positions match TRBD1. The J segment lost 2 bases and the V segment lost 7 bases, leaving 4 bases of the junction unmatched. This CDR3 spans 13 amino acids. From germline, CDR1 is MGHDK and CDR2 SYGVNS. CDR3 bases: TGTGCCAGCACCCGACAGGGACAAGAGACCCAGTACTTC. Its translation is CASTRQGQETQYF. The entire variable domain, with the rest obtained from reference TRBV25-1 and TRBJ2-5, is as follows: EADIYQTPRYLVIGTGKKITLECSQTMGHDKMYWYQQDPGMELHLIHYSYGVNSTEKGDLSSESTVSRIRTEHFPLTLESARPSHTSQYLCASTRQGQETQYFGPGTRLLVL.